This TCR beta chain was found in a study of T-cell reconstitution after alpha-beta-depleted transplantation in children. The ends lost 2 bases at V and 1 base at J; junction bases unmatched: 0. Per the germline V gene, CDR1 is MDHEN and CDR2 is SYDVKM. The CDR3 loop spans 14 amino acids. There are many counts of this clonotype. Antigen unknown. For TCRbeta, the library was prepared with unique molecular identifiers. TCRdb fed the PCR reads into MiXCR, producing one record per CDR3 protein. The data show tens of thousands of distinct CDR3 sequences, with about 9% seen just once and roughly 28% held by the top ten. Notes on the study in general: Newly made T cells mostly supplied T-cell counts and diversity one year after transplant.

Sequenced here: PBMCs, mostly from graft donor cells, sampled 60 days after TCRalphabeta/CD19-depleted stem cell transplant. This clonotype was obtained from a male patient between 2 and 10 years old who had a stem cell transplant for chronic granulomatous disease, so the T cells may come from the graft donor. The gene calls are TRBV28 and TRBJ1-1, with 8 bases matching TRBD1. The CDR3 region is CASSLQGANTEAFF. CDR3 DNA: TGTGCCAGCAGTTTACAGGGGGCGAACACTGAAGCTTTCTTT.